The T cell receptor beta chain described here comes from a study of blood T cell repertoires in COVID-19. Study-level background: The United States, Italy and Spain supplied acute and convalescent COVID-19 samples. PBMCs, B-cell-depleted T cells, or T cells were the source of the cDNA or gDNA that made up the material.

Original processing methods: Estimation of nucleated cell counts relied on the amplification of reference gene primers. Method: immunoSEQ multiplex PCR; TCRdb's copy keeps in-frame clones and lacks some. V and J calls and clone size follow that table, whereas D and trimming were derived from the DNA. Here the sample spans tens of thousands of clones, approximately 87% being singletons. V was pared by 4 bases and J by 0 bases, with 10 bases between. Germline V CDR1 and CDR2: SGHAT, FQNNGV. The CDR3 contains 15 residues. The chain has TRBV11-2 and TRBJ2-1, with D unresolved. Sequences were obtained from peripheral blood. This receptor was taken from a human donor in a cohort sampled during active COVID-19. This CDR3 reads CASSSSRSSYNEQFF. In DNA, the CDR3 is TGTGCCAGCAGCTCCTCCCGGAGCTCCTACAATGAGCAGTTCTTC.